These T cell receptor beta chains were read from a single sample in a study of cytomegalovirus exposure and HLA in healthy donors. Measured with immunoSEQ multiplex PCR; TCRdb has only the in-frame clones, and not every one. The sample shows approximately 160,000 clones, roughly nine tenths of them seen only once. Sequencing was performed on PBMCs. Receptors were obtained from a woman between 18 and 29 years old in good health and CMV-seropositive. The conserved cysteine and the conserved F or W are not part of the CDR3 here.

V gene,J gene,CDR3 length,CDR3 protein
TRBV6-6,TRBJ1-1,14,AITPRGQDLGTEAF
TRBV18,TRBJ2-7,12,ASSPRDRLFEQY
TRBV30,TRBJ1-5,12,AWSVQSGGQPQH
TRBV7-7,TRBJ2-5,14,ASSPGLAGGYETQY
TRBV11-2,TRBJ1-2,11,ASSFGDRDGYT
TRBV27,TRBJ2-1,13,ASSLVQGNGNEQF
TRBV19,TRBJ2-1,14,ASSIDGGSSYNEQF
TRBV7-9,TRBJ1-2,12,ASSSRQGPYGYT
TRBV6-1,TRBJ1-2,13,ASSEAPGTGYGYT
TRBV19,TRBJ2-7,11,ASSTTGIYEQY
TRBV6-6,TRBJ2-7,11,ASSYSNLEEQY
TRBV2,.,9,ASSYNYEQY
TRBV7-8,TRBJ2-6,19,ASSLAAGGRTFRAGANVLT
TRBV7-9,TRBJ2-1,16,ASSFTGQAGLSYNEQF
TRBV5-1,TRBJ1-2,13,ASSAQGGFLYGYT
TRBV30,TRBJ1-2,11,AWSNGMDYGYT
TRBV4-3,TRBJ2-1,13,ASSQDSVPSNEQF
TRBV30,TRBJ2-2,10,AWSTRAGELF
TRBV6-5,TRBJ1-1,10,ASTEAYTEAF
TRBV5-6,TRBJ1-2,12,ASSLVSVTRGYT
TRBV9,TRBJ2-1,14,ASSETSGSSYNEQF
TRBV28,TRBJ2-5,14,ASTLPGLAGMETQY
TRBV27,TRBJ1-4,11,ASKDTWNEKLF
TRBV15,TRBJ1-4,14,ATSRDPGGSQEKLF
TRBV6-6,TRBJ1-2,13,ASSYSGTGASGYT
TRBV27,TRBJ2-5,12,ASSATGGLETQY
TRBV12-5,TRBJ2-1,12,ASEAGTGSNEQF
TRBV5-6,TRBJ1-2,12,ASRVPGGYGDYT
TRBV11-3,TRBJ2-3,14,ASSGRTSGRTDTQY
TRBV10-3,TRBJ2-5,13,AISENTGNQETQY
TRBV27,TRBJ2-1,14,ASSPLGLAGDYEQF
TRBV5-4,TRBJ2-7,14,ASSLRTGTSGYEQY
TRBV6-6,TRBJ1-2,10,ASSQIQGDYT
TRBV30,TRBJ1-2,11,AWSVAGGYGYT
TRBV11-3,TRBJ2-7,15,ASSLVPWSGRTYEQY
TRBV28,TRBJ1-1,12,ASSLDRSNTEAF
TRBV9,TRBJ2-5,13,ASSYRGGTQETQY
TRBV9,TRBJ2-2,15,ASSPTGGLMNTGELF
TRBV7-2,TRBJ1-2,14,ASSFYDRGEIDGYT
TRBV19,TRBJ2-5,14,ASSTKPGTVQETQY
TRBV27,TRBJ2-3,16,ASSRGQGVSLSTDTQY
TRBV7-8,TRBJ2-1,15,ASSLYPGGGPYNEQF
TRBV27,TRBJ2-7,13,ASKAPGQGVYEQY
TRBV5-1,TRBJ1-4,12,ASREMSGMGGLF
TRBV30,TRBJ1-1,11,AWREVINTEAF
TRBV9,TRBJ2-5,10,ASSGGTKTQY
TRBV6-5,TRBJ2-7,11,ASSQSESGEQY
TRBV28,TRBJ1-2,11,ASSVTGSDGYT
TRBV28,TRBJ2-7,11,ASSFSRSYEQY
TRBV5-8,TRBJ2-7,12,ASSFIAGGREQY
TRBV7-3,TRBJ1-2,11,ASSLTGRDGYT
TRBV2,TRBJ2-7,10,ASGGQAYEQY
TRBV6-1,TRBJ2-4,13,ASSNTGLGKNIQY
TRBV10-3,TRBJ2-1,12,AIKVDLAFNEQF
TRBV7-2,TRBJ2-5,11,ASSLALRETQY
TRBV30,TRBJ2-7,11,AWSVRGENEQY
TRBV5-5,TRBJ1-5,11,ASSLGGRQPQH
TRBV18,TRBJ2-1,16,ASSSVGLAGSSYNEQF
TRBV27,TRBJ1-3,12,ASSLSPRGGDIY
TRBV7-7,TRBJ1-4,14,ASSLVLPATNEKLF